A selection of T cell receptor beta chains follows, all from one sample in a study of shared clonotypes between healthy human individuals. This table comes from immunoSEQ multiplex PCR, and its TCRdb copy is limited to in-frame clones, with some not included. Seen here are around 450,000 clones, 70% to 80% observed once, and the top ten hold less than 15%. The sample consisted of PBMCs. These TCRs come from a woman in her thirties or forties in good health. Some clones in this sample may be carry-over from other donors' samples. Each CDR3 is given with its conserved first and last residue. The D gene is left open where the match is weak. Rows may omit the clone size; those that give it use once, few, many or a size class.

size,D,J,length,V,DNA,CDR3
-,-,TRBJ2-4,14,TRBV9,TGTGCCAGCAGCGTAGGGTCGGGTTGGGACATTCAGTACTTC,CASSVGSGWDIQYF
-,-,TRBJ2-1,15,TRBV2,TGTGCCAGCAAAGTAGGGGGGGGCTCCTACAATGAGCAGTTCTTC,CASKVGGGSYNEQFF
-,-,TRBJ2-5,13,TRBV4-2,TGTGCCAGCAGGGGGGAACCGGAGGAGACCCAGTACTTC,CASRGEPEETQYF
-,-,TRBJ2-3,13,TRBV5-1,TGCGCCAGCAGCCCGTGGAGCACAGATACGCAGTATTTT,CASSPWSTDTQYF
-,-,TRBJ2-1,15,TRBV5-8,TGTGCCAGCAGCTTGGTCCGTGAGGTCCACAATGAGCAGTTCTTC,CASSLVREVHNEQFF
-,-,TRBJ1-2,16,TRBV5-4,TGTGCCAGCAGCGCCAGTACCCAGGGCCTTAACTATGGCTACACCTTC,CASSASTQGLNYGYTF
-,-,TRBJ1-5,14,TRBV19,TGTGCCAGTAGTATAGTCAGGGAAAGACAGCCCCAGCATTTT,CASSIVRERQPQHF
-,-,TRBJ1-4,14,TRBV6-5,TGTGCCAGCAGTTATCGGGGACGGAATGAAAAACTGTTTTTT,CASSYRGRNEKLFF
-,-,TRBJ2-1,14,TRBV7-9,TGTGCCAGCAGCTTACTGGGTAGCCTTCTTGAGCAGTTCTTC,CASSLLGSLLEQFF
few,-,TRBJ1-1,14,TRBV4-3,TGCGCCAGCAGCCAACGTACGTCGAGCACTGAAGCTTTCTTT,CASSQRTSSTEAFF
-,-,TRBJ1-4,14,TRBV28,TGTGCCAGCAGGGTGGGACAAAGGAATGAAAAACTGTTTTTT,CASRVGQRNEKLFF
-,-,TRBJ2-2,15,TRBV6-1,TGTGCCAGCAGTCCGGGACAGGAGTCACCGGGGGGGCTGTTTTTT,CASSPGQESPGGLFF
-,-,TRBJ1-3,13,TRBV19,TGTGCCAGTAGGTTGGCAGGGGAAGACACCATATATTTT,CASRLAGEDTIYF
-,-,TRBJ1-1,12,TRBV10-3,TGTGCCATCAGTGAGGTGGGCACTGAAGCTTTCTTT,CAISEVGTEAFF
once,-,TRBJ1-4,15,TRBV7-6,TGTGCCAGCAGCCCGCCAGGAGTGGCATACGAAAAACTGTTTTTT,CASSPPGVAYEKLFF
-,-,TRBJ1-5,13,TRBV6-1,TGTGCCAGCAGTGAAGTCTCTTATCAGCCCCAGCATTTT,CASSEVSYQPQHF
-,-,TRBJ2-1,14,TRBV9,TGTGCCAGCAGCGCCTCCGGGACTCCCAATGAGCAGTTCTTC,CASSASGTPNEQFF
-,TRBD1,TRBJ1-2,13,TRBV2,TGTGCCAGCAGCTTGACAGGGTCCTATGGCTACACCTTC,CASSLTGSYGYTF
-,-,TRBJ1-5,14,TRBV6-1,TGTGCCAGCAGTGAAGGTATTATTGCCAACTCCCAGCATTTT,CASSEGIIANSQHF
-,-,TRBJ2-7,14,TRBV7-3,TGTGCCAGCAGCTTAGGGGGACAAACCTACGAGCAGTACTTC,CASSLGGQTYEQYF
-,-,TRBJ1-1,13,TRBV10-3,TGTGCCATCAGTGAAAGAGGGGCCACTGAAGCTTTCTTT,CAISERGATEAFF
-,TRBD2,TRBJ2-3,15,TRBV19,TGTGCCAGTAGTGAGACCGGGACTAGCGGTGATACGCAGTATTTT,CASSETGTSGDTQYF
-,-,TRBJ2-1,15,TRBV5-1,TGCGCCAGCAATGACGGGGCACCCTCCTACAATGAGCAGTTCTTC,CASNDGAPSYNEQFF
-,TRBD2,TRBJ2-1,16,TRBV5-6,TGTGCCAGCAGCTGGGGCTGGACTAGCGGGAGTAATGAGCAGTTCTTC,CASSWGWTSGSNEQFF
few,-,TRBJ2-6,15,TRBV7-3,TGTGCCAGCAGCTCCCCGAACTCTGGGGCCAACGTCCTGACTTTC,CASSSPNSGANVLTF
-,-,TRBJ1-1,13,TRBV9,TGTGCCAGCAGCGTAGGACCGAACACTGAAGCTTTCTTT,CASSVGPNTEAFF
-,-,TRBJ2-7,13,TRBV10-3,TGTGCCATCAGTGACAGGGGTTACTACGAGCAGTACTTC,CAISDRGYYEQYF
-,-,TRBJ2-2,13,TRBV27,TGTGCCAGCAGTTCCCACCGCACCGGGGAGCTGTTTTTT,CASSSHRTGELFF
-,TRBD1,TRBJ2-1,14,TRBV10-3,TGTGCCACCAACACGGGACAGGGGGTGAATGAGCAGTTCTTC,CATNTGQGVNEQFF
-,-,TRBJ2-2,14,TRBV2,TGTGCCAGCACCCCGGGGGTAATGACCGGGGAGCTGTTTTTT,CASTPGVMTGELFF
-,-,TRBJ1-5,14,TRBV11-2,TGTGCCAGCAGCGCGGCTGGGAGCAATCAGCCCCAGCATTTT,CASSAAGSNQPQHF
-,-,TRBJ2-3,16,TRBV7-8,TGTGCCAGCAGCTCTTCGTGGAAACCTAGCACAGATACGCAGTATTTT,CASSSSWKPSTDTQYF
-,TRBD1,TRBJ1-5,14,TRBV30,TGTGCCTGGAGCCCCGACAGGGGGGTTGGGCCCCAGCATTTT,CAWSPDRGVGPQHF
-,-,TRBJ1-2,14,TRBV4-2,TGTGCCAGCAGCCAAGTTCCGGACAGCTATGGCTACACCTTC,CASSQVPDSYGYTF
-,TRBD2,TRBJ2-1,17,TRBV7-8,TGTGCCAGCAGCTTAGCGGGGACGGGAGGATGGGACAATGAGCAGTTCTTC,CASSLAGTGGWDNEQFF
few,TRBD2,TRBJ2-7,13,TRBV4-1,TGCGCCAGCAGCCAGGGGGGGGGTAGGGAGCAGTACTTC,CASSQGGGREQYF
-,-,TRBJ2-3,15,TRBV30,TGTGCCTGGAGTGATCGGGATCCTAGCACAGATACGCAGTATTTT,CAWSDRDPSTDTQYF
-,-,TRBJ2-6,18,TRBV12-2,TGTGCAAGTCTCCCCGGGGGGGGCTTGTGTACTGGGGCCAACGTCCTGACTTTC,CASLPGGGLCTGANVLTF
-,TRBD1,TRBJ1-2,17,TRBV5-5,TGTGCCAGCAGCTCGTCCGGGACAGGGGACCTACCGCGGGGCTACACCTTC,CASSSSGTGDLPRGYTF
-,-,TRBJ2-7,13,TRBV10-1,TGCGCCAGCAGTGAAGGGCAGACCTACGAGCAGTACTTC,CASSEGQTYEQYF
-,TRBD2,TRBJ2-7,14,TRBV7-8,TGTGCCAGCAGCACTAGCGGGAGCCCCTACGAGCAGTACTTC,CASSTSGSPYEQYF
few,-,TRBJ1-4,14,TRBV6-5,TGTGCCAGCAGCCCGACAGTTTATAATGAAAAACTGTTTTTT,CASSPTVYNEKLFF